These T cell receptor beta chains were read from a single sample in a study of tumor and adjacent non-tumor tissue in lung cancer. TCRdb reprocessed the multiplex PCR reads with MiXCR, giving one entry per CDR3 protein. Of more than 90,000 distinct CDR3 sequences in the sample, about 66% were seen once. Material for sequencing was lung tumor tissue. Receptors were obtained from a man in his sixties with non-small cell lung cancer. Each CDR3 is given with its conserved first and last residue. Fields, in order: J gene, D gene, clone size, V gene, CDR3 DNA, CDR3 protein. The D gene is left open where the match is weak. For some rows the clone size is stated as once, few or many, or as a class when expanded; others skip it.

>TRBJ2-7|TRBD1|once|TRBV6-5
TGTGCCAGCAGTCAACGGCCGGGACAGTTCTCCCACGAGCAGTACTTC
CASSQRPGQFSHEQYF
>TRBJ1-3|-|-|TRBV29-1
TGCAGCGTTGCGGTGCCAAGCTATTCCCCTGGAAACACCATATGTTTT
CSVAVPSYSPGNTICF
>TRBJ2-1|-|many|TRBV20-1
TGCAGTGCTAGGTCAATCCAAACGGGAGCAACTCGAAATGAGCAGTTCTTC
CSARSIQTGATRNEQFF
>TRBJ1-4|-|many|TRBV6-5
TGTGCCAGCAGTCCGGGACCGTCTTCGAAACTGTTTTTT
CASSPGPSSKLFF
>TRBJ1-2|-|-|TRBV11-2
TGTGCCAGCAGCTTATTGAGAGTAACGGGCTACACCTTC
CASSLLRVTGYTF
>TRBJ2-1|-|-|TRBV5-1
TGTGCCAGCAGCTTGGTAGGTTATGAGCAGTCCTTC
CASSLVGYEQSF
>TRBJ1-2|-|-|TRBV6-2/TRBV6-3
TGTGCCGGCGGCTCGACAGGAGTCTATTGCTACACCTTC
CAGGSTGVYCYTF
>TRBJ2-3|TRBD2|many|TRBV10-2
TGCGCCAGCCGACTAGCGGGAGTCGGAGATACGCAGTATTTT
CASRLAGVGDTQYF
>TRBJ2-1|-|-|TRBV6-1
TGTGCCAGCAAGACTGGAAGCAGGAGCTTGTGTGAGCAGTTCTTC
CASKTGSRSLCEQFF
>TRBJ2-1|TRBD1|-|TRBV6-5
TGTGCCGGCAGTTACATTCAGGGGGCGGATAATGAGCAGTTCTTC
CAGSYIQGADNEQFF
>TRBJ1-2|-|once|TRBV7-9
TGTGCCAGCAGCAACCCGGAAGGGACCAACTTCTATGGCTACACCTTC
CASSNPEGTNFYGYTF
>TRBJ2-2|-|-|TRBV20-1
TGCAGTACTACTAAACAGGGAGATGCCGGGGAACTGTTTTTT
CSTTKQGDAGELFF
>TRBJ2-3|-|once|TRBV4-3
TGCGCCAGCAGCCAACAATCGAGGTATAAGCAGTATTTT
CASSQQSRYKQYF
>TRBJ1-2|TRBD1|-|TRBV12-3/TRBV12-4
TGTGCCAGCTGTCTCAGACAGGGGCCGAGAGGCTACACCTTC
CASCLRQGPRGYTF